This T cell receptor (beta chain) was retrieved from a study of blood T cell repertoires in COVID-19. Study-wide context: PBMCs, B-cell-depleted T cells, or T cells were the source of the cDNA or gDNA that made up the material.

Original analysis: From reference gene primer amplification, estimates of nucleated cell counts were derived. Produced via immunoSEQ multiplex PCR; TCRdb's table is partial and in-frame only. Clone size and the V and J calls come from that table; the DNA yielded D and trimming. Seen here are tens of thousands of clones, 75% to 90% observed once, and the top ten hold around 6.1%. The CDR3 is made up of 12 amino acids. CDR1 and CDR2 from the germline V gene are MNHEY and SVGAGI. V was shortened by 9 bases and J by 1 base, with 8 bases between the two germline ends. This chain links TRBV6-5 with TRBJ2-3, with D hard to call. The sequence was obtained from a man in his forties or fifties with active COVID-19. The sequenced sample consisted of peripheral blood. The CDR3 DNA reads TGTGCCAGTGGCCCCCGCACAGATACGCAGTATTTT. Amino acids: CASGPRTDTQYF.